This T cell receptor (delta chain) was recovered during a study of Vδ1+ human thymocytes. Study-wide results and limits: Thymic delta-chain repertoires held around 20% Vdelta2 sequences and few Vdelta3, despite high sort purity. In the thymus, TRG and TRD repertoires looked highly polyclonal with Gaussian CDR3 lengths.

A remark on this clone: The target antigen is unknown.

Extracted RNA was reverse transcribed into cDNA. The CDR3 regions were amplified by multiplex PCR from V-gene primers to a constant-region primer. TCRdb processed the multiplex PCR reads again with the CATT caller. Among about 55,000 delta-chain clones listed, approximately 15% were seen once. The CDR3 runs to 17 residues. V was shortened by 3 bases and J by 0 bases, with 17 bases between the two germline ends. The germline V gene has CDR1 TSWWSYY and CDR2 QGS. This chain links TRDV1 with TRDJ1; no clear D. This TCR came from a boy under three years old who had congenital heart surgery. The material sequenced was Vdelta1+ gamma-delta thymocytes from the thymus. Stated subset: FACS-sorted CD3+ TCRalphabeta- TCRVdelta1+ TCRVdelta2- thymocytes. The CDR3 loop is CALGEHRSNPYTDKLIF. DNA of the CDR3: TGTGCTCTTGGGGAGCACCGCTCCAACCCATACACCGATAAACTCATCTTT.